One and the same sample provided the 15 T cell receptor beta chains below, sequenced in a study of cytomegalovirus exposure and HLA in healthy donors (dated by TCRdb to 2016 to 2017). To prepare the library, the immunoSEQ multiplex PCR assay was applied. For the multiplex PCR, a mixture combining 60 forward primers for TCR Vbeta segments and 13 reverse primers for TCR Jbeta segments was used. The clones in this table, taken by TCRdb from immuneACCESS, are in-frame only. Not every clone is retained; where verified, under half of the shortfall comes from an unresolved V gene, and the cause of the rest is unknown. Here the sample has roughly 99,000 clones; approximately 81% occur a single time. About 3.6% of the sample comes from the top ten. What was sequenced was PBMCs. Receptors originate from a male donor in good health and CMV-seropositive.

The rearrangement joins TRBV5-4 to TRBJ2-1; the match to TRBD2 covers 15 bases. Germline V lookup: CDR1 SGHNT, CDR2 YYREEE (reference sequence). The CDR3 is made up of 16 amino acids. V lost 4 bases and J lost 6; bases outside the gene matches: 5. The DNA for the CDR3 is TGTGCCAGCAGCCTAGGACTAGCGGGGGGGCCCAATGAGCAGTTCTTC. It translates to CASSLGLAGGPNEQFF.

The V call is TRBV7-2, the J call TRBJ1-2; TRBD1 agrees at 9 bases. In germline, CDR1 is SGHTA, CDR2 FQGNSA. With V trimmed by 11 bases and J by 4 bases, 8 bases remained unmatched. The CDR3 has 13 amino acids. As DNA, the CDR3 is TGTGCCGTCCAGGGACAGGGTGGCTATGGCTACACCTTC. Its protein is CAVQGQGGYGYTF.

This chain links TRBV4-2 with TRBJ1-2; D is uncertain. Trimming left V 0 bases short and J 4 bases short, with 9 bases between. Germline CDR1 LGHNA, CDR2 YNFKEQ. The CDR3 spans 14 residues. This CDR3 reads CASSQDRQVYGYTF. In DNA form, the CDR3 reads TGTGCCAGCAGCCAAGACCGTCAGGTCTATGGCTACACCTTC.

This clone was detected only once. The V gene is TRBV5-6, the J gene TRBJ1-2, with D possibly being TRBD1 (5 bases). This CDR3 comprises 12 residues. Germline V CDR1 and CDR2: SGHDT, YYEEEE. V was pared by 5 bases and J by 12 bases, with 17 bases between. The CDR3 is CASSPRRDFDTF. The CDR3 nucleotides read TGTGCCAGCAGTCCGCGCCGGGACTTCGACACCTTC.

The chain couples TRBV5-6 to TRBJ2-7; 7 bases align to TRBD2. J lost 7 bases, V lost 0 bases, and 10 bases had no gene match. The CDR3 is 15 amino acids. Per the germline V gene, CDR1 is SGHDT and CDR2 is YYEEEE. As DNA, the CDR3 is TGTGCCAGCAGCTTGGCCGGCCAGCCCGGGAGGGAGCAGTACTTC. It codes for CASSLAGQPGREQYF.

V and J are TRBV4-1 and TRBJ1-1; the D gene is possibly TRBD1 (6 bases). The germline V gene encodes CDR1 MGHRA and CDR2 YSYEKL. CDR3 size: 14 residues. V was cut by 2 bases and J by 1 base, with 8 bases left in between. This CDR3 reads CASSQHRANTEAFF. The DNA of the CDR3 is TGCGCCAGCAGCCAACACAGGGCGAACACTGAAGCTTTCTTT.

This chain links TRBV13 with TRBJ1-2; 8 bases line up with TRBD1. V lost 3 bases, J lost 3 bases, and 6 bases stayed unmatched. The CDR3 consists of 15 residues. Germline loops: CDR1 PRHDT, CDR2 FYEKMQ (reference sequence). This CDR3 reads CASSLNRGGYYGYTF. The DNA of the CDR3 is TGTGCCAGCAGCTTGAACAGGGGGGGCTACTATGGCTACACCTTC.

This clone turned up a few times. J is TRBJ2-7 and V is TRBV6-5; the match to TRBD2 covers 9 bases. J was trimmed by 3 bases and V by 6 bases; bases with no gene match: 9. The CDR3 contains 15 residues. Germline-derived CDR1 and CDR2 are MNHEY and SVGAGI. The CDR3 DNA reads TGTGCCAGCAGGGGCAGCGGGGGGATTGACTACGAGCAGTACTTC. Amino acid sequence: CASRGSGGIDYEQYF.

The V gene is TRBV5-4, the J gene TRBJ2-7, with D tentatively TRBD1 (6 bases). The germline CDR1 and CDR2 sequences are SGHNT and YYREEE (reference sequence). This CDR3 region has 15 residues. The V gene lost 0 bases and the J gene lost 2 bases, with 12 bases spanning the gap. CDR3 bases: TGTGCCAGCAGCTTGGCCGCTAAGGGGGCCTACGAGCAGTACTTC. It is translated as CASSLAAKGAYEQYF.

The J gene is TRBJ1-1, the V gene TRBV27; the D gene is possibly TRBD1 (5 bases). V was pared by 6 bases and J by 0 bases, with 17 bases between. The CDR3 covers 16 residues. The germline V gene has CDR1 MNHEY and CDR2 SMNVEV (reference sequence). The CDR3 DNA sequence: TGTGCCAGCAGCATACTCAGGGCCCCTATGAACACTGAAGCTTTCTTT. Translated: CASSILRAPMNTEAFF.

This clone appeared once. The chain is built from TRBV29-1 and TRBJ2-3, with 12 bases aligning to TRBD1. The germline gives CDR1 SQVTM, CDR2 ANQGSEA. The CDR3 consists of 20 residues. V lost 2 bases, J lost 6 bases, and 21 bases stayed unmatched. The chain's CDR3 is CSVELLQIRLGTGGADTQYF. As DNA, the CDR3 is TGCAGCGTTGAACTGCTACAAATTCGGCTTGGGACAGGGGGCGCGGATACGCAGTATTTT.

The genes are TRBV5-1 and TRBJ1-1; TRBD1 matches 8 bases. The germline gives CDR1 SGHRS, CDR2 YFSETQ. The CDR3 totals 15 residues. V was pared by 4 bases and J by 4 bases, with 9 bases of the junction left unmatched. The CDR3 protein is CASSTRTGKSTEAFF. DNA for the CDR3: TGCGCCAGCAGCACTCGGACAGGGAAGAGCACTGAAGCTTTCTTT.

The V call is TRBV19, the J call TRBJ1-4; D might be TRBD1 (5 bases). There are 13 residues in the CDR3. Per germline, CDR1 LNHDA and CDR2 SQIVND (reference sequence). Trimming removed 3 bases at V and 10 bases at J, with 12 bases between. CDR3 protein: CASSMMGGVKLFF. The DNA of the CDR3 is TGTGCCAGTAGTATGATGGGGGGAGTAAAACTGTTTTTT.

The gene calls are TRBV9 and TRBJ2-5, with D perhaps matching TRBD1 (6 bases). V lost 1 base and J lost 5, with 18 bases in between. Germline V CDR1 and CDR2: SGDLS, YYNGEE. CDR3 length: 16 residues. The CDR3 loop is CASSVPPLTGSETQYF. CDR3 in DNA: TGTGCCAGCAGCGTACCCCCATTAACAGGGTCGGAGACCCAGTACTTC.

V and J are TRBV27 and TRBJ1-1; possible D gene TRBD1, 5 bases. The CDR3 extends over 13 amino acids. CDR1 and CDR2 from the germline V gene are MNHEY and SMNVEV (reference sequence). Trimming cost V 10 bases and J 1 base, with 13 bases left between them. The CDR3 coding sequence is TGTGCCACCAAGGGGTTGTGGAACACTGAAGCTTTCTTT. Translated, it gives CATKGLWNTEAFF.